Each of the 32 T cell receptor beta chains below was sequenced from the same sample in a study of T cells in Graves' hyperthyroidism and ophthalmopathy (dated by TCRdb to about 2019). The library was generated by multiplex PCR. Sequencing used an Illumina HiSeq 2000. The TCR beta CDR3 regions were amplified from RNA transcripts. For the first round of RT-PCR on the TCR CDR3, the HTBI primer set was used together with the Qiagen OneStep RT-PCR kit. TCRdb passed the public sequencing reads through fastp at Q25 and MiXCR, retaining productive beta sequences. Entries that share a CDR3 protein sequence are merged under the most common genes and DNA. The sample table records hundreds of thousands of distinct CDR3 sequences; over 35% of these occur just once. The leading ten clones occupy 7% to 10% of the sample. Sequenced: blood. Receptors originate from a man aged 18 to 29 with Graves' hyperthyroidism.

In this sample, this clonotype turned up many times. V is TRBV12-3 or TRBV12-4 and J is TRBJ1-6; D possibly corresponds to TRBD1 (5 bases). V gave up 6 bases and J gave up 6 bases, with 15 bases separating them. This CDR3 contains 15 residues. CDR3 residues: CASSPGGYGNSPLHF. CDR3 sequence (DNA): TGTGCCAGCAGCCCCGGGGGGTATGGTAATTCACCCCTCCACTTT.

This clonotype was counted many times. V gene TRBV7-9 combines with J gene TRBJ2-5; 10 positions agree with TRBD2. The CDR3 is made up of 13 amino acids. Germline V gene sequence: CDR1 SEHNR, CDR2 FQNEAQ (reference sequence). The ends lost 5 bases at V and 5 bases at J; junction bases unmatched: 2. The CDR3 sequence: CASSVTSGETQYF. DNA of the CDR3: TGTGCCAGCAGCGTGACTAGCGGGGAGACCCAGTACTTC. The complete variable domain, with remaining parts taken from reference TRBV7-9 and TRBJ2-5, reads DTGVSQNPRHKITKRGQNVTFRCDPISEHNRLYWYRQTLGQGPEFLTYFQNEAQLEKSRLLSDRFSAERPKGSFSTLEIQRTEQGDSAMYLCASSVTSGETQYFGPGTRLLVL.

This clonotype was seen repeatedly, ten times or more. V gene TRBV2 combines with J gene TRBJ1-2; a possible D gene is TRBD1 (5 bases). V was shortened by 6 bases and J by 2 bases, with 13 bases between the two germline ends. Germline CDR1 SNHLY, CDR2 FYNNEI. This CDR3 comprises 14 residues. In DNA, the CDR3 is TGTGCCAGCAGCAAAACAGGTTCCAACTATGGCTACACCTTC. It is translated as CASSKTGSNYGYTF.

Ten or more counts support this clonotype. V is TRBV10-3 and J is TRBJ2-5, with D maybe TRBD2 (5 bases). The CDR3 length is 14 residues. The germline V gene has CDR1 ENHRY and CDR2 SYGVKD. The V and J ends lost 10 bases and 2 bases respectively, with 17 bases between them. CDR3 sequence reads: CATTLGLGQETQYF. CDR3 sequence (DNA): TGTGCCACGACACTAGGACTGGGACAAGAGACCCAGTACTTC.

In its sample, this clonotype was seen many times. This chain uses TRBV15 with TRBJ1-1; D unresolved. Germline assignment: CDR1 LNHNV and CDR2 YYDKDF (reference sequence). Between the trimmed V and J ends, which lost 0 bases and 2 bases, there was a span of 10 bases. This CDR3 has 15 residues. For the CDR3, the DNA is TGTGCCACCAGCAGAGAAAGGGCAGGAAACACTGAAGCTTTCTTT. Amino acid sequence: CATSRERAGNTEAFF.

This clonotype was counted many times. J is TRBJ1-1 and V is TRBV7-9; D not certain. The CDR3 runs 15 residues. The V gene's germline CDR1 is SEHNR and CDR2 FQNEAQ (reference sequence). With 6 bases removed from V and 0 bases from J, the gap between germline ends came to 14 bases. Here the CDR3 reads CASSHSSSMNTEAFF. The CDR3, as DNA: TGTGCCAGCAGTCATAGCAGCAGCATGAACACTGAAGCTTTCTTT.

This clonotype turned up a few times. The rearrangement links TRBV5-1 to TRBJ1-1; 9 bases fit TRBD1. The germline V gene has CDR1 SGHRS and CDR2 YFSETQ. There are 16 residues in the CDR3. The trim removed 1 base at V and 1 base at J, leaving 5 bases unmatched. Written as DNA, the CDR3 is TGCGCCAGCAGCTTGTGGGGGGGACAGGGGAACACTGAAGCTTTCTTT. Its protein is CASSLWGGQGNTEAFF.

The chain joins TRBV13 to TRBJ2-5; 7 nucleotides agree with TRBD2. After removal of 7 bases from V and 4 bases from J, the junction contained 9 bases not matched to a gene. The length of the CDR3 is 14 residues. Per the germline V gene, CDR1 is PRHDT and CDR2 is FYEKMQ (reference sequence). The CDR3 sequence is CASTRGSRRETQYF. CDR3 coding DNA: TGTGCCAGCACCCGCGGGAGTAGGCGAGAGACCCAGTACTTC.

The V call is TRBV7-8, the J call TRBJ2-5; D may correspond to TRBD1 or TRBD2 (5 bases each). The V gene's germline CDR1 is SGHVS and CDR2 FQNEAQ. The V and J ends lost 5 bases and 5 bases respectively, with 21 bases between them. CDR3 length equals 16 residues. In DNA, the CDR3 is TGTGCCAGCAGCCCCTACGGGGAGCAGGGTCAGGAGACCCAGTACTTC. As protein: CASSPYGEQGQETQYF.

As regards this clonotype: Germline and junction disagree at one end, which may indicate a read error. The chain joins TRBV10-3 to TRBJ1-5; 7 bases are shared with TRBD1. The V gene's germline CDR1 is ENHRY and CDR2 SYGVKD. The CDR3 runs to 14 residues. The CDR3 region has the DNA TGTGCCAGCAGTGACCCCGGGACAGCCCAGCCCCAGCATTTT. It specifies CASSDPGTAQPQHF.

V and J are TRBV13 and TRBJ1-1, with D unresolved. The V gene's germline CDR1 is PRHDT and CDR2 FYEKMQ (reference sequence). V lost 0 bases and J lost 6, with 17 bases in between. The CDR3 consists of 16 residues. CDR3 DNA: TGTGCCAGCAGCTTAGGCCGTTTTCGTGGGGAGTCTGAAGCTTTCTTT. It specifies CASSLGRFRGESEAFF.

The chain has TRBV9 and TRBJ2-7; D might be TRBD1 or TRBD2, each matching 6 bases. V was shortened by 3 bases and J by 3 bases, with 13 bases between the two germline ends. Germline CDR1 is SGDLS and CDR2 is YYNGEE. This CDR3 contains 14 residues. CDR3 DNA: TGTGCCAGCAGCGAGGGGGGACGGGTCTACGAGCAGTACTTC. The encoded protein is CASSEGGRVYEQYF.

This clonotype was detected once. The rearrangement uses TRBV15 and TRBJ2-6; no definite D call. Germline CDR1 and CDR2: LNHNV and YYDKDF (reference sequence). The CDR3 extends over 15 amino acids. Trimming pared 3 bases from V and 1 base from J, leaving 7 bases between. CDR3 residues: CATSSDGSGANVLTF. CDR3 nucleotide sequence: TGTGCCACCAGCAGTGATGGATCTGGGGCCAACGTCCTGACTTTC.

The chain couples TRBV11-2 to TRBJ1-1; D gene uncertain. The CDR3 consists of 15 residues. Germline assignment: CDR1 SGHAT and CDR2 FQNNGV. The V end was cut by 6 bases, the J end by 2 bases, with 16 bases between. CDR3 coding DNA: TGTGCCAGCAGGGGTCTACAGCGAACCAACACTGAAGCTTTCTTT. Its protein product is CASRGLQRTNTEAFF.

This clonotype was observed many times. This chain's CDR3 is CASSSQTGGETQYF. The CDR3 bases are TGTGCCAGCAGCTCGCAGACAGGGGGAGAGACCCAGTACTTC. The chain carries TRBV7-6 and TRBJ2-5; TRBD1 agrees at 9 bases. The CDR3 has 14 residues. V dropped 4 bases and J dropped 4; count of bases not matched to a gene: 4. CDR1 SGHVS and CDR2 FNYEAQ come from the germline V gene. Complete variable domain (other parts from reference TRBV7-6 and TRBJ2-5): GAGVSQSPRYKVTKRGQDVALRCDPISGHVSLYWYRQALGQGPEFLTYFNYEAQQDKSGLPNDRFSAERPEGSISTLTIQRTEQRDSAMYRCASSSQTGGETQYFGPGTRLLVL.

This clonotype was detected only a few times. The V gene is TRBV11-3, the J gene TRBJ2-6; no firm D call. With 4 bases removed from V and 0 bases from J, the gap between germline ends came to 7 bases. Germline CDR1 reads SGHNT; CDR2 reads YENEEA. The CDR3 is 15 residues long. The DNA of the CDR3 is TGTGCCAGCAGCTGGATAAGCTCTGGGGCCAACGTCCTGACTTTC. This translates into CASSWISSGANVLTF.

This clonotype was counted at least ten times. J is TRBJ1-5 and V is TRBV2, with D possibly being TRBD1 (5 bases). The CDR3 length is 15 residues. Germline V gene sequence: CDR1 SNHLY, CDR2 FYNNEI. The V gene lost 6 bases and the J gene lost 7 bases, with 19 bases spanning the gap. The CDR3 loop is CASRAHQGKGQPQHF. The CDR3 DNA sequence: TGTGCCAGCAGGGCCCACCAGGGCAAAGGCCAGCCCCAGCATTTT.

This clonotype was recorded many times. The chain carries TRBV10-3 and TRBJ1-1; perhaps TRBD1 as D (5 bases). This CDR3 contains 15 residues. Trimming stripped 2 bases from V and 8 bases from J, with 18 bases between. Looked up from germline, CDR1 is ENHRY and CDR2 is SYGVKD. CDR3 DNA sequence: TGTGCCATCAGTGAGAGGGCGGGTGGGGACTTGGAAGCTTTCTTT. Amino acids: CAISERAGGDLEAFF.

The V and J genes are TRBV10-2 and TRBJ2-7, with D possibly being TRBD1 or TRBD2 (5 bases each). Trimming took 2 bases from V and 2 from J, leaving 10 bases between them. Per the germline V gene, CDR1 is WSHSY and CDR2 is SAAADI. The CDR3 sequence is 14 residues long. CDR3: CASSEAGTAYEQYF. DNA of the CDR3: TGCGCCAGCAGTGAGGCAGGGACCGCCTACGAGCAGTACTTC.

The rearrangement links TRBV10-3 to TRBJ2-7, with D tentatively TRBD2 (6 bases). Germline V gene data show CDR1 as ENHRY and CDR2 as SYGVKD. The CDR3 runs 13 residues. Trimming left V 2 bases short and J 6 bases short, with 11 bases between. CDR3 sequence reads: CAISEGRGGEQYF. The CDR3 DNA reads TGTGCCATCAGTGAGGGGCGGGGAGGCGAGCAGTACTTC.

J is TRBJ2-7 and V is TRBV6-4; either TRBD1 or TRBD2 may fit D (5 bases each). Germline V gene data show CDR1 as MRHNA and CDR2 as SNTAGT. The CDR3 extends over 11 amino acids. Trimming took 9 bases from V and 2 from J, leaving 8 bases between them. CDR3 in DNA: TGTGCCAGGGGACGCCCCTACGAGCAGTACTTC. It is translated as CARGRPYEQYF.

This clonotype was picked up a small number of times. The V and J genes are TRBV4-3 and TRBJ2-7; a weak D match, TRBD2 (6 bases). The CDR3 sequence is 16 residues long. CDR1 is LGHNA, CDR2 YSLEER, per germline. Between the trimmed V and J ends, which lost 0 bases and 3 bases, there was a span of 15 bases. This chain's CDR3 is CASSQDRGGPIYEQYF. CDR3 bases: TGCGCCAGCAGCCAAGATAGGGGAGGACCGATCTACGAGCAGTACTTC.

This clonotype was observed at least ten times. The J gene is TRBJ1-4, the V gene TRBV15, with 9 bases that match TRBD1. The CDR3 runs to 16 residues. Unmatched junction bases numbered 10, after V lost 5 bases and J lost 6 bases. Germline loops: CDR1 LNHNV, CDR2 YYDKDF (reference sequence). CDR3 in amino acids: CATSEGQGGLDEKLFF. The CDR3 region has the DNA TGTGCCACCAGCGAGGGACAGGGAGGCTTGGATGAAAAACTGTTTTTT.

The chain's CDR3 is CASSQEGREADTQYF. For the CDR3, the DNA is TGTGCCAGCAGCCAAGAGGGGCGGGAGGCAGATACGCAGTATTTT. The chain combines TRBV14 with TRBJ2-3, with 8 nucleotides matching TRBD2. Germline trimming cut 0 bases from V and 4 bases from J; bases unmatched to any gene: 3. Germline lookup yields CDR1 SGHDN and CDR2 FVKESK. The CDR3 spans 15 residues.

This clonotype was counted between two and nine times. This chain joins TRBV11-2 and TRBJ2-5, with D perhaps matching TRBD1 or TRBD2 (6 bases each). The CDR3 extends over 14 amino acids. Germline CDR1 SGHAT, CDR2 FQNNGV. V shed 4 bases and J shed 5 bases, with 14 bases lying between them. CDR3 sequence: CASSSPGAGETQYF. CDR3 in DNA: TGTGCCAGCAGCTCTCCGGGGGCGGGGGAGACCCAGTACTTC.

This clonotype was detected only once. The rearrangement links TRBV2 to TRBJ1-2, with D possibly matching TRBD1 (5 bases). This CDR3 comprises 10 residues. Germline V gene data show CDR1 as SNHLY and CDR2 as FYNNEI. Deletions cut 7 bases from V and 12 bases from J, with 12 bases between. The CDR3 sequence: CASKERGDTF. DNA of the CDR3: TGTGCCAGCAAAGAGAGGGGCGACACCTTC.

This clonotype was found many times. In DNA, the CDR3 is TGTGCCAGCAGTGAATATTACGGGGGGGAGGGCACTGAAGCTTTCTTT. This gives the protein CASSEYYGGEGTEAFF. This sequence joins TRBV25-1 and TRBJ1-1; tentative D call: TRBD1 (5 bases). V was cut by 0 bases and J by 4 bases, with 15 bases left in between. The CDR3 is 16 residues long. Per the germline V gene, CDR1 is MGHDK and CDR2 is SYGVNS. Full variable domain (remainder filled in from reference TRBV25-1 and TRBJ1-1): EADIYQTPRYLVIGTGKKITLECSQTMGHDKMYWYQQDPGMELHLIHYSYGVNSTEKGDLSSESTVSRIRTEHFPLTLESARPSHTSQYLCASSEYYGGEGTEAFFGQGTRLTVV.

This clonotype was counted only a few times. The chain joins TRBV5-1 to TRBJ2-7; TRBD2 agrees at 8 bases. Germline CDR1 and CDR2: SGHRS and YFSETQ. After removal of 4 bases from V and 0 bases from J, the junction contained 6 bases not matched to a gene. The CDR3 is 15 residues long. The CDR3 nucleotides are TGCGCCAGCAGCCGGTCCGGGACTAGCTCCTACGAGCAGTACTTC. Protein: CASSRSGTSSYEQYF.

This clonotype was seen more than once but under ten times. The rearrangement joins TRBV2 to TRBJ2-2; 9 nucleotides align to TRBD2. J was trimmed by 6 bases and V by 3 bases; bases with no gene match: 5. The CDR3 runs 15 residues. Germline assignment: CDR1 SNHLY and CDR2 FYNNEI. The chain's CDR3 is CASSDYSGGPGELFF. The DNA for the CDR3 is TGTGCCAGCAGTGATTATAGCGGGGGTCCCGGGGAGCTGTTTTTT.

Many counts were recorded for this clonotype. The V call is TRBV29-1, the J call TRBJ1-1; D may be TRBD1 (6 bases). CDR3 length: 11 amino acids. With 5 bases removed from V and 8 bases from J, the gap between germline ends came to 12 bases. Germline CDR1 is SQVTM and CDR2 is ANQGSEA. In DNA, the CDR3 is TGCAGCGTTAACCCCGGGGGCGAAGCTTTCTTT. Translated: CSVNPGGEAFF.

The chain links TRBV10-3 to TRBJ1-4; 8 nucleotides agree with TRBD1. The CDR3 loop spans 17 amino acids. In germline, CDR1 is ENHRY, CDR2 SYGVKD. Unmatched junction bases numbered 10, after V lost 2 bases and J lost 5 bases. CDR3 nucleotide sequence: TGTGCCATCAGTGAGCGGGCTCCGCGGACAGGGAATGAAAAACTGTTTTTT. Its translation is CAISERAPRTGNEKLFF.

This chain uses TRBV11-2 with TRBJ2-7; 9 bases match TRBD2. There are 16 residues in the CDR3. CDR1 is SGHAT, CDR2 FQNNGV, per germline. V gave up 3 bases and J gave up 2 bases; unmatched junction bases: 8. The CDR3 bases are TGTGCCAGCAGCTTTCTTGCGGGAGGGTTCGCCTACGAGCAGTACTTC. Amino acids: CASSFLAGGFAYEQYF.